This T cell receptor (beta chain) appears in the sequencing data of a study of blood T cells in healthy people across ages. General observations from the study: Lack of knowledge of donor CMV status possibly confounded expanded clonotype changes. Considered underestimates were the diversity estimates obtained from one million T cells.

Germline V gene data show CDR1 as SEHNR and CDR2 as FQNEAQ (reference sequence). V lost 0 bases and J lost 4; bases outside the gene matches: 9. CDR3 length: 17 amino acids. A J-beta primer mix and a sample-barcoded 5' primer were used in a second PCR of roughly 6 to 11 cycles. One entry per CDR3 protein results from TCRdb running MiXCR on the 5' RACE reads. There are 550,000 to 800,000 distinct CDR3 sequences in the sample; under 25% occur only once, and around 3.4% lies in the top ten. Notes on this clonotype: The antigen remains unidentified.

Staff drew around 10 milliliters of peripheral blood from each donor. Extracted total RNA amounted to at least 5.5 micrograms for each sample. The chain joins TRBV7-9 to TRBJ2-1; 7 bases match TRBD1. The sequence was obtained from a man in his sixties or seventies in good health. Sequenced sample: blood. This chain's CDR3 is CASSLALTGQDYNEQFF. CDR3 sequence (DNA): TGTGCCAGCAGCTTAGCGCTTACAGGACAGGATTACAATGAGCAGTTCTTC.